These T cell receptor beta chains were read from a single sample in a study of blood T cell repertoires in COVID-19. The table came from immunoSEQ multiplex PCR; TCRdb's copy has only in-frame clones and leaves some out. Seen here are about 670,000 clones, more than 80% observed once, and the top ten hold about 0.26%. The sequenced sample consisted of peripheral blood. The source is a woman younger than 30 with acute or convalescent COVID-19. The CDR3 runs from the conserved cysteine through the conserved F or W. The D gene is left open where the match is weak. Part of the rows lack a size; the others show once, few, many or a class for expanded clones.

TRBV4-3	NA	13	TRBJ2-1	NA	CASSQDQYNEQFF	TGCGCCAGCAGCCAAGATCAGTACAATGAGCAGTTCTTC
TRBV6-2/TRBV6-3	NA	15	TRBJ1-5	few	CASSSARGGRQPQHF	TGTGCCAGCAGTTCCGCCCGGGGGGGTCGTCAGCCCCAGCATTTT
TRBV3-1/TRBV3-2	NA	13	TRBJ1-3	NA	CASSQEGGNTIYF	TGTGCCAGCAGCCAGGAGGGGGGAAACACCATATATTTT
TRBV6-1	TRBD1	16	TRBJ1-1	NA	CASSEIPLGQGLPAFF	TGTGCCAGCAGTGAGATCCCCTTAGGACAGGGTCTTCCGGCTTTCTTT
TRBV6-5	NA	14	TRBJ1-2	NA	CASSYSITGYGYTF	TGTGCCAGCAGTTACTCGATCACAGGCTATGGCTACACCTTC
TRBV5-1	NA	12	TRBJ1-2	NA	CASSFLEGNYTF	TGCGCCAGCAGCTTCCTTGAGGGCAACTACACCTTC
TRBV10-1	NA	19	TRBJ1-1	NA	CASSESGCFGGRRDTEAFF	TGCGCCAGCAGTGAGTCGGGTTGTTTTGGCGGGCGACGGGACACTGAAGCTTTCTTT
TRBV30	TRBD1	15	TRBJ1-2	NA	CAWSTGVSAFDGYTF	TGTGCCTGGAGTACAGGGGTTAGTGCGTTCGATGGCTACACCTTC
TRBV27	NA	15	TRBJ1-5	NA	CASSLSIRSNQPQHF	TGTGCCAGCAGTTTATCGATTCGGAGCAATCAGCCCCAGCATTTT
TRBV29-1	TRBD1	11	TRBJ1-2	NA	CSARDRHGYTF	TGCAGCGCACGGGACAGGCATGGCTACACCTTC
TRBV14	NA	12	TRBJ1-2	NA	CASSPGAGGYTF	TGTGCCAGCAGCCCAGGGGCAGGTGGCTACACCTTC
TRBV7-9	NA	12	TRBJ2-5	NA	CASSIGGETQYF	TGTGCCAGCAGCATCGGGGGAGAGACCCAGTACTTC
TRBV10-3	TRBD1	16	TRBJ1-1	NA	CAISESGQGRPTEAFF	TGTGCCATCAGTGAGTCCGGACAGGGCCGCCCCACTGAAGCTTTCTTT
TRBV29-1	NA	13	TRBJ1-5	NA	CSVEDSSGQPQHF	TGCAGCGTTGAAGATTCGTCAGGACAGCCCCAGCATTTT
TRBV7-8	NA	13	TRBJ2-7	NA	CASSLGPGDEQYF	TGTGCCAGCAGCTTAGGGCCAGGCGACGAGCAGTACTTC
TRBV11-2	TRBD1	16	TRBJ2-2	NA	CASSTARQGAGWELFF	TGTGCCAGCAGCACCGCTCGACAGGGGGCCGGCTGGGAGCTGTTTTTT
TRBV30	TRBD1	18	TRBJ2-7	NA	CAWSTLLTGTGKTYEQYF	TGTGCCTGGAGTACCCTCCTTACCGGGACAGGGAAAACCTACGAGCAGTACTTC
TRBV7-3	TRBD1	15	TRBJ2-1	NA	CASSWGQGNQDEQFF	TGTGCCAGCAGCTGGGGACAGGGGAATCAAGACGAGCAGTTCTTC
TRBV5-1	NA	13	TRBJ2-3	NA	CASSFQLTDTQYF	TGCGCCAGCAGCTTCCAGTTAACAGATACGCAGTATTTT
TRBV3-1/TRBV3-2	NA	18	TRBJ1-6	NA	CASTMGWGRSSYNSPLHF	TGTGCCAGCACTATGGGGTGGGGGCGTAGCTCCTATAATTCACCCCTCCACTTT
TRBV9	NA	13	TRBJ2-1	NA	CASSGIGANEQFF	TGTGCCAGCAGCGGTATTGGGGCCAATGAGCAGTTCTTC
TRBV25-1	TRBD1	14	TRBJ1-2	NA	CASSAGTDYYGYTF	TGTGCCAGCAGTGCCGGGACAGATTACTATGGCTACACCTTC
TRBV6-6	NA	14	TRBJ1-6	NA	CASSYARNNSPLHF	TGTGCCAGCAGTTACGCCAGGAACAATTCACCCCTCCACTTT
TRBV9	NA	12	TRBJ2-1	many	CASSAWDTKQFF	TGTGCCAGCAGCGCCTGGGACACCAAGCAGTTCTTC
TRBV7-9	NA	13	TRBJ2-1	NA	CASFWGDRNEQFF	TGTGCCAGCTTCTGGGGAGATCGGAATGAGCAGTTCTTC
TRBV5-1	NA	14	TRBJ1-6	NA	CASSLSQGNSPLHF	TGCGCCAGCAGCTTGTCACAGGGAAATTCACCCCTCCACTTT
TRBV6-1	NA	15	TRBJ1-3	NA	CASSDAGLSGNTIYF	TGTGCCAGCAGTGATGCAGGGCTCTCTGGAAACACCATATATTTT
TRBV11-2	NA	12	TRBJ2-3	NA	CASTLSTDTQYF	TGTGCCAGCACCCTAAGCACAGATACGCAGTATTTT
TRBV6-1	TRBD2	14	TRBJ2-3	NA	CASSAAGGLDTQYF	TGTGCCAGCAGTGCAGCGGGGGGGCTAGATACGCAGTATTTT
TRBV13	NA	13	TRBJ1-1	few	CASSLGYVTEAFF	TGTGCCAGCAGCTTAGGCTACGTCACTGAAGCTTTCTTT
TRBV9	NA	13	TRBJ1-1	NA	CASSNDRNTEAFF	TGTGCCAGCAGCAACGACAGGAACACTGAAGCTTTCTTT
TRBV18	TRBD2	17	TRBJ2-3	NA	CASSPRHGGGASDTQYF	TGTGCCAGCTCACCAAGGCATGGCGGGGGGGCTTCAGATACGCAGTATTTT
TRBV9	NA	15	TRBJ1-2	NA	CASSVGNRDKDGYTF	TGTGCCAGCAGCGTAGGGAACAGGGATAAGGATGGCTACACCTTC
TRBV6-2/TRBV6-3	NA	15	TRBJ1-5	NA	CASSYSMELPQPQHF	TGTGCCAGCAGTTACTCGATGGAGTTACCTCAGCCCCAGCATTTT
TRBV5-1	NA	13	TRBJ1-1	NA	CASSFKGGTEAFF	TGCGCCAGCAGCTTTAAAGGGGGCACTGAAGCTTTCTTT
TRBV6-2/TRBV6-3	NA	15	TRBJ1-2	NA	CASSYSQVNIYGYTF	TGTGCCAGCAGTTACTCCCAGGTCAACATCTATGGCTACACCTTC
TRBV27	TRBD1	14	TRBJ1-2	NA	CASSVGGPNYGYTF	TGTGCCAGCAGTGTAGGGGGCCCGAACTATGGCTACACCTTC
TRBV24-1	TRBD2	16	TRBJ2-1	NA	CATSEGLASLYNEQFF	TGTGCCACCAGTGAAGGACTAGCGAGTCTCTACAATGAGCAGTTCTTC
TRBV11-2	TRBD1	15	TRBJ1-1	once	CASSLRDSWGTEAFF	TGTGCCAGCAGCTTAAGGGACAGCTGGGGGACTGAAGCTTTCTTT
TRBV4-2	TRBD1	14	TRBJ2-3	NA	CASSQEDRADTQYF	TGTGCCAGCAGCCAGGAAGACAGGGCAGATACGCAGTATTTT
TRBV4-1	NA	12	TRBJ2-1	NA	CASSLSIDEQFF	TGCGCCAGCAGCCTGTCTATCGATGAGCAGTTCTTC
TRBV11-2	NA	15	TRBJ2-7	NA	CASSLGRGVSYEQYF	TGTGCCAGCAGCTTGGGGCGGGGCGTCTCCTACGAGCAGTACTTC
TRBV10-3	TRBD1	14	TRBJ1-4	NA	CAIRGDREAEKLFF	TGTGCCATCAGAGGGGACAGGGAGGCGGAAAAACTGTTTTTT
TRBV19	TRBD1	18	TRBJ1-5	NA	CASSTGTGGILGNQPQHF	TGTGCCAGTAGCACCGGGACAGGGGGTATCTTGGGCAATCAGCCCCAGCATTTT
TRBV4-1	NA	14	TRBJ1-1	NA	CASSQEGTGAEAFF	TGCGCCAGCAGCCAGGAAGGAACAGGCGCTGAAGCTTTCTTT
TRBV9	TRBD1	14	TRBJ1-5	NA	CASSVTGGGQPQHF	TGTGCCAGCAGCGTAACAGGGGGCGGCCAGCCCCAGCATTTT
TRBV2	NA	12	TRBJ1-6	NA	CAIRDRNSPLHF	TGTGCCATCCGGGATCGAAATTCACCCCTCCACTTT
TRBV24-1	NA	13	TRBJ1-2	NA	CATSPDGNRGYTF	TGTGCCACCAGCCCTGACGGCAACAGGGGCTACACCTTC
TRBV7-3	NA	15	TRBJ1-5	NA	CASSLDGGSNQPQHF	TGTGCCAGCAGCCTCGACGGAGGTAGCAATCAGCCCCAGCATTTT
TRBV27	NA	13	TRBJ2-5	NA	CASSSLTEETQYF	TGTGCCAGCAGTTCGCTCACAGAAGAGACCCAGTACTTC
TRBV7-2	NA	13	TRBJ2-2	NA	CASSFRGSGELFF	TGTGCCAGCAGCTTCAGGGGTTCCGGGGAGCTGTTTTTT
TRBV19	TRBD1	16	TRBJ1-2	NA	CASTRTGGDKNYGYTF	TGTGCCAGTACCCGTACAGGGGGTGACAAAAACTATGGCTACACCTTC